The clone carrying this T cell receptor beta chain has ten or more counts. Antigen: not known. This entry is derived from a study of spatial heterogeneity in lung cancer. General study results and limits: Blood showed ubiquitous tumor TCRs more often at resection than at routine follow-up.

With V trimmed by 5 bases and J by 5 bases, 10 bases remained unmatched. This CDR3 comprises 16 residues. Germline V gives CDR1 MNHEY, CDR2 SMNVEV (reference sequence). Time point indicated: sample taken at primary tumor resection. All TCR cDNA molecules were individually tagged with a unique molecular identifier. In TCRdb, the 5' RACE reads were re-called with MiXCR into one record per CDR3 protein. The sample includes under 50,000 distinct CDR3 sequences, about 5% of them seen just once. This sample comprised PBMCs, obtained at surgery. The sequence derives from a female donor with early-stage non-small cell lung cancer. V gene TRBV27 combines with J gene TRBJ2-3; 10 positions agree with TRBD2. The DNA for the CDR3 is TGTGCCAGCAGTCCCCTAGCGGGGGCCCTAGTAGATACGCAGTATTTT. Translating it yields CASSPLAGALVDTQYF.